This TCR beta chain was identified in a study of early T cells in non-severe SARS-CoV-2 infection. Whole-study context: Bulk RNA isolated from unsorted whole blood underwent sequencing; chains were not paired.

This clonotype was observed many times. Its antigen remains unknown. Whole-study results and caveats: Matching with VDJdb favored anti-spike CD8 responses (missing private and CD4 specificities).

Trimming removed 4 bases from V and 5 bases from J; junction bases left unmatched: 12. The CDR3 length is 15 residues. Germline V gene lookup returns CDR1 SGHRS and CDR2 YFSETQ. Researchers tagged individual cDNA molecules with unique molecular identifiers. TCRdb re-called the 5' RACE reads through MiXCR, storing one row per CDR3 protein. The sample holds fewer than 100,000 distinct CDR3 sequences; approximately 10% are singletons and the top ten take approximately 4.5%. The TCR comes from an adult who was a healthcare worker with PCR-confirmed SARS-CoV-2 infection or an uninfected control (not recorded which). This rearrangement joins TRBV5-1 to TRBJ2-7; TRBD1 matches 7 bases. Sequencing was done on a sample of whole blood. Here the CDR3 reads CASSPLSDRANEQYF. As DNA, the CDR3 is TGCGCCAGCAGCCCCCTCAGCGACAGGGCAAACGAGCAGTACTTC. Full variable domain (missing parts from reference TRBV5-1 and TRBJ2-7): KAGVTQTPRYLIKTRGQQVTLSCSPISGHRSVSWYQQTPGQGLQFLFEYFSETQRNKGNFPGRFSGRQFSNSRSEMNVSTLELGDSALYLCASSPLSDRANEQYFGPGTRLTVT.